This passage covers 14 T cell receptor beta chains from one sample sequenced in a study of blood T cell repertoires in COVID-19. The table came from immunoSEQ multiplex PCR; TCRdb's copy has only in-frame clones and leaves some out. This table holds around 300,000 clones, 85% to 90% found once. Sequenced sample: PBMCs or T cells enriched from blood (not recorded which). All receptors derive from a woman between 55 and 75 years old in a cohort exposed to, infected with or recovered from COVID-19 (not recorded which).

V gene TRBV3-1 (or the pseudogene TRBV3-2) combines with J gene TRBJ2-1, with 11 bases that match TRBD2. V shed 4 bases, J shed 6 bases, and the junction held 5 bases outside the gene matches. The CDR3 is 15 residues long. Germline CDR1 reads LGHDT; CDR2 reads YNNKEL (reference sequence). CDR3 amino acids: CASSRRTSGSNEQFF. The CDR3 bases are TGTGCCAGCAGCCGAAGGACTAGCGGGTCCAATGAGCAGTTCTTC.

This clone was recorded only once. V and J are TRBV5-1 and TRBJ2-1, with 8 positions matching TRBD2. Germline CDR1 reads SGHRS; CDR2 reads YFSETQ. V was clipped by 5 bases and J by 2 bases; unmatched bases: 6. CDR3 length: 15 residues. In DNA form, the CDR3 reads TGCGCCAGCAGTACTAGCGGACCCGCCTACAATGAGCAGTTCTTC. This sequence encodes CASSTSGPAYNEQFF.

The DNA for the CDR3 is TGTGCCAGCAGTGATGGGGGCCGGATCTCCGAGCAGTACTTC. It codes for CASSDGGRISEQYF. The rearrangement joins TRBV2 to TRBJ2-7; D perhaps matches TRBD1 (6 bases). The germline V and J ends were trimmed by 3 bases and 6 bases, with 15 bases remaining between them. Per germline, CDR1 SNHLY and CDR2 FYNNEI. The CDR3 loop spans 14 amino acids.

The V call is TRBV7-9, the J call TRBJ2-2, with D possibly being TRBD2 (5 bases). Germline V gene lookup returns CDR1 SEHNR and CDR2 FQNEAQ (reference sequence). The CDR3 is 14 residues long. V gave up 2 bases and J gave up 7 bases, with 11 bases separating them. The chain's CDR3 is CASSLLGEFGELFF. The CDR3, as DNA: TGTGCCAGCAGCTTACTCGGGGAATTCGGGGAGCTGTTTTTT. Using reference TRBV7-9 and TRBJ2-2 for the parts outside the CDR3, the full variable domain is DTGVSQNPRHKITKRGQNVTFRCDPISEHNRLYWYRQTLGQGPEFLTYFQNEAQLEKSRLLSDRFSAERPKGSFSTLEIQRTEQGDSAMYLCASSLLGEFGELFFGEGSRLTVL.

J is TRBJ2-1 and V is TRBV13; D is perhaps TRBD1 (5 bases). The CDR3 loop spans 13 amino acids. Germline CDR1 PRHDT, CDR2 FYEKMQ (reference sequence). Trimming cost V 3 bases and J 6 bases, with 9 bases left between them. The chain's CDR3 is CASSFGQGNEQFF. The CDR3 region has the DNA TGTGCCAGCAGCTTTGGGCAGGGCAATGAGCAGTTCTTC.

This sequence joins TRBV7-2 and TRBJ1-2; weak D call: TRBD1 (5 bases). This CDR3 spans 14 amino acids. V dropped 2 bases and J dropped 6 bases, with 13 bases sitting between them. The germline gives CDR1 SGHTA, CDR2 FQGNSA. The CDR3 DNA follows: TGTGCCAGCAGCTTATCGTCGGGAGGGGATGGCTACACCTTC. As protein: CASSLSSGGDGYTF.

The DNA for the CDR3 is TGTGCCAGCAGTGTGACAGGGGGGCCAACTAATGAAAAACTGTTTTTT. Translated, it gives CASSVTGGPTNEKLFF. The chain couples TRBV27 to TRBJ1-4; 9 positions agree with TRBD1. Germline V gene sequence: CDR1 MNHEY, CDR2 SMNVEV (reference sequence). The CDR3 runs to 16 residues. With 5 bases clipped from V and 0 bases from J, the junction kept 4 bases outside the gene matches.

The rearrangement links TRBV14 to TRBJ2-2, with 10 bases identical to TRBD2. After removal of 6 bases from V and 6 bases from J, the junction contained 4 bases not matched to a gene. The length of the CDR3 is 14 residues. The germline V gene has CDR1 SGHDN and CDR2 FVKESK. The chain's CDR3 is CASSPGLAPGELFF. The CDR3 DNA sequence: TGTGCCAGCAGTCCGGGACTAGCGCCCGGGGAGCTGTTTTTT. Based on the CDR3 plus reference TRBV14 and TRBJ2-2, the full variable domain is EAGVTQFPSHSVIEKGQTVTLRCDPISGHDNLYWYRRVMGKEIKFLLHFVKESKQDESGMPNNRFLAERTGGTYSTLKVQPAELEDSGVYFCASSPGLAPGELFFGEGSRLTVL.

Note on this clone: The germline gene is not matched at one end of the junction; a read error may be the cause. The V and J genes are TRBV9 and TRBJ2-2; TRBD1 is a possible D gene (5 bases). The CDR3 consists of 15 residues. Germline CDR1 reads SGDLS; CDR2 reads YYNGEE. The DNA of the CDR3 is TGTGCCAGCACCCCAGCAAGGGGAAACATCGGGGAGCTGTTTTTT. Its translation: CASTPARGNIGELFF.

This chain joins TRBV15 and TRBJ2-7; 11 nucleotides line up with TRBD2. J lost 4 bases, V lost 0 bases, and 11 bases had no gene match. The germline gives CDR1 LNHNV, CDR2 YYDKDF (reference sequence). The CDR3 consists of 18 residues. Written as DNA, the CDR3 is TGTGCCACCAGCAGAGATATGCCCACTAGCGGGAGATATTACGAGCAGTACTTC. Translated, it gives CATSRDMPTSGRYYEQYF.

CDR3 DNA sequence: TGTGCCAGCAGTGACTCGGTCGCTAACACAGATACGCAGTATTTT. Translated: CASSDSVANTDTQYF. V gene TRBV6-4 combines with J gene TRBJ2-3; D remains unclear. The CDR3 is 15 amino acids. Looked up from germline, CDR1 is MRHNA and CDR2 is SNTAGT. Trimming removed 0 bases at V and 2 bases at J, with 9 bases between.

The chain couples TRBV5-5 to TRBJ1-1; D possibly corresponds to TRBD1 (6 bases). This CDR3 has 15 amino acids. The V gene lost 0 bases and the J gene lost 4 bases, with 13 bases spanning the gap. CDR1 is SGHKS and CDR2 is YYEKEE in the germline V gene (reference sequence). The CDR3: CASSLVQGSATEAFF. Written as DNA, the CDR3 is TGTGCCAGCAGCTTGGTACAGGGAAGTGCCACTGAAGCTTTCTTT.

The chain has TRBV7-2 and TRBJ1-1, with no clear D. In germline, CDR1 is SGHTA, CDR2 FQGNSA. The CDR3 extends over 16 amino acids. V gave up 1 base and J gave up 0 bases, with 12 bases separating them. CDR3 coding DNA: TGTGCCAGCAGCTTAGGGAGGGTCAGTTTGAACACTGAAGCTTTCTTT. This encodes CASSLGRVSLNTEAFF.

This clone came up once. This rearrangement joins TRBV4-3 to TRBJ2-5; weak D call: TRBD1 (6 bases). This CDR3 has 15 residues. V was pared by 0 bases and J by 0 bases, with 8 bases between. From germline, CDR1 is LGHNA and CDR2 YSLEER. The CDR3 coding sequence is TGCGCCAGCAGCCAAGATACAGGGAACCAAGAGACCCAGTACTTC. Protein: CASSQDTGNQETQYF.